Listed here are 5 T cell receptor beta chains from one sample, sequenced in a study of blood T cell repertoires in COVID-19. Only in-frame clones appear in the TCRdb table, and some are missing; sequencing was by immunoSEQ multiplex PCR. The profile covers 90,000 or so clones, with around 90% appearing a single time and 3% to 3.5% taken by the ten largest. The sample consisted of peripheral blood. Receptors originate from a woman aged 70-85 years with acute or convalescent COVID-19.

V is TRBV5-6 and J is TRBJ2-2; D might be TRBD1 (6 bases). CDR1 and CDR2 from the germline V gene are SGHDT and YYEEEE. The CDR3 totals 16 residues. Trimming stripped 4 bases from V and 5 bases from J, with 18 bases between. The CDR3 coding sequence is TGTGCCAGCAGCGCTTACAGGGCGACGTGGACCGGGGAGCTGTTTTTT. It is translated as CASSAYRATWTGELFF. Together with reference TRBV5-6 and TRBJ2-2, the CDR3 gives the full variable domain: DAGVTQSPTHLIKTRGQQVTLRCSPKSGHDTVSWYQQALGQGPQFIFQYYEEEERQRGNFPDRFSGHQFPNYSSELNVNALLLGDSALYLCASSAYRATWTGELFFGEGSRLTVL.

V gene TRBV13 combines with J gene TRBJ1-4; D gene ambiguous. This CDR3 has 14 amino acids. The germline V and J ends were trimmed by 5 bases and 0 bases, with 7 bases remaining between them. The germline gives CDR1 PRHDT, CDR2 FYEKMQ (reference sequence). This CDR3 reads CASSLSATNEKLFF. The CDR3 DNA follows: TGTGCCAGCAGCCTTAGTGCAACTAATGAAAAACTGTTTTTT.

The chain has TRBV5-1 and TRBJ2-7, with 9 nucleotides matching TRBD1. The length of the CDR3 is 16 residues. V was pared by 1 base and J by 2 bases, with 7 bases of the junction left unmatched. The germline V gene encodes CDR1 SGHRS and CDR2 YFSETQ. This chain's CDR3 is CASSLIPGQGAYEQYF. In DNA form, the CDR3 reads TGCGCCAGCAGCTTGATCCCGGGACAGGGCGCCTACGAGCAGTACTTC.

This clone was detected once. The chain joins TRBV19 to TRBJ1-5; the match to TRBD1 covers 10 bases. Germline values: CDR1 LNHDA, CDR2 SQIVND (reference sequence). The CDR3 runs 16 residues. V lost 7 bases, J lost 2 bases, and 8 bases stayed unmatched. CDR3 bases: TGTGCCAGTACCCTGACAGGGGGCACTGGCAATCAGCCCCAGCATTTT. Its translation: CASTLTGGTGNQPQHF.

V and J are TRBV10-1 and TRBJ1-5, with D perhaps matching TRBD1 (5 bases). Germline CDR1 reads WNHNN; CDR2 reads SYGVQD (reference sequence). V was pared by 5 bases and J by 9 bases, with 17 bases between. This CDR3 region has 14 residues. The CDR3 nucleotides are TGCGCCAGCAGTCAAGACCCGATCGGGGGGCCCCAGCATTTT. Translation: CASSQDPIGGPQHF.